The rows below give T cell receptor beta chains drawn from one sample of a study of cytomegalovirus exposure and HLA in healthy donors. Only in-frame clones appear in the TCRdb table, and some are missing; sequencing was by immunoSEQ multiplex PCR. In the table there are about 120,000 clones, more than 80% of which are singletons. Sequencing was done on a sample of PBMCs. These receptors were collected from a man younger than 45 in good health and CMV-seropositive. CDR3s include the opening cysteine and the closing phenylalanine or tryptophan. A D gene is named only where the DNA matches it firmly. Rows may omit the clone size; those that give it use once, few, many or a size class.

D: .; J: TRBJ2-5; size: .; V: TRBV2; CDR3: CASSFSSGSVETQYF; DNA: TGTGCCAGCAGCTTTTCGTCAGGGTCCGTAGAGACCCAGTACTTC
D: .; J: TRBJ2-5; size: .; V: TRBV9; CDR3: CASSGSLAGDPRGRKTQYF; DNA: TGTGCCAGCAGCGGGAGTTTGGCGGGAGACCCGAGGGGGAGAAAGACCCAGTACTTC
D: TRBD2; J: TRBJ2-1; size: .; V: TRBV2; CDR3: CASTLRLGLAGSSYNEQFF; DNA: TGTGCCAGCACTCTCCGCTTGGGACTAGCGGGGAGCTCCTACAATGAGCAGTTCTTC
D: .; J: TRBJ1-1; size: .; V: TRBV5-5; CDR3: CASRQDRTEAFF; DNA: TGTGCCAGCAGACAGGACAGAACTGAAGCTTTCTTT
D: TRBD2; J: TRBJ2-4; size: .; V: TRBV29-1; CDR3: CSARGTSGGAMNIQYF; DNA: TGCAGCGCCCGTGGGACTAGCGGGGGGGCGATGAACATTCAGTACTTC
D: .; J: TRBJ2-2; size: .; V: TRBV7-6; CDR3: CASSLVGVSDGELFF; DNA: TGTGCCAGCAGCTTAGTCGGGGTGTCTGACGGGGAGCTGTTTTTT
D: TRBD1; J: TRBJ2-3; size: .; V: TRBV7-6; CDR3: CASSLAGQGSDTQYF; DNA: TGTGCCAGCAGCTTAGCCGGACAGGGATCAGATACGCAGTATTTT
D: TRBD1; J: TRBJ1-2; size: .; V: TRBV9; CDR3: CASSVATPAGGLTF; DNA: TGTGCCAGCAGCGTAGCTACTCCGGCAGGGGGCCTCACCTTC
D: .; J: TRBJ2-5; size: .; V: TRBV5-5; CDR3: CASSLNPGSQETQYF; DNA: TGTGCCAGCAGCTTGAACCCCGGGAGTCAAGAGACCCAGTACTTC
D: .; J: TRBJ1-2; size: .; V: TRBV19; CDR3: CASSVGASYGYTF; DNA: TGTGCCAGTAGTGTGGGGGCTTCCTATGGCTACACCTTC
D: .; J: TRBJ2-3; size: .; V: TRBV30; CDR3: CAWSVGGGPLTDTQYF; DNA: TGTGCTTGGAGTGTAGGCGGGGGCCCCCTCACAGATACGCAGTATTTT
D: TRBD1; J: TRBJ1-1; size: once; V: TRBV13; CDR3: CASSSGPWDREFQAFF; DNA: TGTGCCAGCAGCTCTGGACCCTGGGACAGGGAATTTCAAGCTTTCTTT
D: TRBD2; J: TRBJ2-7; size: .; V: TRBV30; CDR3: CAWSVAGTHYEQYF; DNA: TGTGCCTGGAGTGTAGCGGGGACGCACTACGAGCAGTACTTC
D: TRBD2; J: TRBJ2-2; size: .; V: TRBV10-1; CDR3: CASSDGGSRTGELFF; DNA: TGCGCCAGCAGTGACGGGGGGTCACGCACCGGGGAGCTGTTTTTT
D: .; J: TRBJ1-1; size: .; V: TRBV4-1; CDR3: CASSQVGVKAFF; DNA: TGCGCCAGCAGCCAAGTAGGGGTCAAAGCTTTCTTT
D: .; J: TRBJ2-5; size: .; V: TRBV5-1; CDR3: CASSPLAYGGETQYF; DNA: TGCGCCAGCAGCCCTCTAGCCTACGGGGGAGAGACCCAGTACTTC
D: .; J: TRBJ1-1; size: .; V: TRBV19; CDR3: CASSAGLGTEAFF; DNA: TGTGCCAGTAGCGCAGGGTTGGGCACTGAAGCTTTCTTT
D: .; J: TRBJ2-2; size: .; V: TRBV11-3; CDR3: CASSLSGAGGELFF; DNA: TGTGCCAGCAGCTTATCAGGGGCCGGCGGGGAGCTGTTTTTT
D: TRBD1; J: TRBJ1-1; size: .; V: TRBV14; CDR3: CASSPHRGLRTEAFF; DNA: TGTGCCAGCAGCCCCCACAGGGGTCTTCGGACTGAAGCTTTCTTT
D: .; J: TRBJ2-7; size: .; V: TRBV6-5; CDR3: CASSPEGNSRHEQYF; DNA: TGTGCCAGCAGTCCCGAAGGCAACTCGAGGCACGAGCAGTACTTC
D: .; J: TRBJ2-7; size: .; V: TRBV28; CDR3: CASSLVGGPQYF; DNA: TGTGCCAGCAGTTTGGTGGGGGGTCCGCAGTACTTC
D: .; J: TRBJ2-5; size: .; V: TRBV18; CDR3: CASSPPRTEETQYF; DNA: TGTGCCAGCTCACCACCCCGGACAGAAGAGACCCAGTACTTC
D: TRBD2; J: TRBJ2-7; size: .; V: TRBV30; CDR3: CAWGRGARYEQYF; DNA: TGTGCCTGGGGGCGGGGGGCTAGATACGAGCAGTACTTC
D: .; J: TRBJ2-5; size: .; V: TRBV11-2; CDR3: CASSLNIQGWQETQYF; DNA: TGTGCCAGCAGCTTAAATATTCAGGGATGGCAAGAGACCCAGTACTTC
D: TRBD1; J: TRBJ1-6; size: .; V: TRBV5-1; CDR3: CASSLDRGDASPLHF; DNA: TGCGCCAGCAGCTTGGACAGGGGCGACGCTTCACCCCTCCACTTT
D: TRBD1; J: TRBJ1-4; size: once; V: TRBV29-1; CDR3: CSGGQSEKLFF; DNA: TGCAGCGGGGGACAGAGTGAAAAACTGTTTTTT
D: .; J: TRBJ1-4; size: .; V: TRBV6-1; CDR3: CASSRGGNEKLFF; DNA: TGTGCCAGCAGTAGGGGGGGTAATGAAAAACTGTTTTTT
D: TRBD1; J: TRBJ1-2; size: few; V: TRBV6-1; CDR3: CASSPTGDYGYTF; DNA: TGTGCCAGCAGTCCGACAGGGGACTATGGCTACACCTTC
D: .; J: TRBJ2-2; size: .; V: TRBV6-4; CDR3: CASSDQGPGELFF; DNA: TGTGCCAGCAGTGATCAGGGGCCCGGGGAGCTGTTTTTT
D: TRBD2; J: TRBJ2-3; size: .; V: TRBV7-2; CDR3: CASSFMVAGGITDTQYF; DNA: TGTGCCAGCAGCTTTATGGTAGCGGGGGGGATCACAGATACGCAGTATTTT
D: TRBD1; J: TRBJ1-5; size: .; V: TRBV2; CDR3: CASTPGQANNQPQHF; DNA: TGTGCCAGCACCCCTGGACAGGCCAACAATCAGCCCCAGCATTTT